The TCR beta chain under discussion was sequenced for a study of T cell responses to AZD1222 COVID-19 vaccine. TCRdb's copy holds only in-frame clones and misses some; the assay was immunoSEQ multiplex PCR. The profile covers roughly 170,000 clones, with about 86% appearing a single time and approximately 0.5% taken by the ten largest. Study findings and constraints: In all cases, repertoires were sampled only after the peak T cell response.

About this clone itself: Its antigen is unidentified.

The CDR3 is made up of 13 amino acids. V lost 4 bases, J lost 3 bases, and 3 bases stayed unmatched. In germline, CDR1 is MNHEY, CDR2 SMNVEV (reference sequence). The specimen comprised peripheral blood, sampled on day 0 of AZD1222 vaccination. The sequence came from an adult in good health. This sequence joins TRBV27 and TRBJ2-7; 7 nucleotides agree with TRBD2. The CDR3, as DNA: TGTGCCAGCAGTTCCTCGGGGGGCTACGAGCAGTACTTC. This encodes CASSSSGGYEQYF.